This record covers a single T cell receptor beta chain. Its cognate antigen is unknown. It was by 5' RACE with UMI labels that the TRB cDNA libraries were prepared. TCRdb reprocessed the 5' RACE reads, with one entry per CDR3 protein and no DNA. This table lists 100,000 to 150,000 distinct CDR3 sequences. This sample stems from a study of CXCR3-negative and CXCR3-positive naive CD8 T cells. Study information: Each library held about 1.5 +/- 0.3 million TRB reads, some 130 million in total. Study results and limitations: The TRBV-TRBJ usage of naive CXCR3-negative and CXCR3-positive cells was similar, but that of memory cells differed.

CDR1 and CDR2 from the germline V gene are MGHRA and YSYEKL. This CDR3 has 17 residues. The rearrangement uses TRBV4-1 and TRBJ2-7; the TRBD1 assignment by TCRdb is unverifiable without DNA. This TCR was recovered from a human donor in good health. Some clones in this sample may be carry-over from other donors' samples. Sample: naive CXCR3- CD8+ T cells from blood. Subset reported: CD45RO-CCR7+CD27+CD95- naive CD8+ T cells lacking CXCR3 (TNR3-). The CDR3 region is CASSQDWTSGSSYEQYF.